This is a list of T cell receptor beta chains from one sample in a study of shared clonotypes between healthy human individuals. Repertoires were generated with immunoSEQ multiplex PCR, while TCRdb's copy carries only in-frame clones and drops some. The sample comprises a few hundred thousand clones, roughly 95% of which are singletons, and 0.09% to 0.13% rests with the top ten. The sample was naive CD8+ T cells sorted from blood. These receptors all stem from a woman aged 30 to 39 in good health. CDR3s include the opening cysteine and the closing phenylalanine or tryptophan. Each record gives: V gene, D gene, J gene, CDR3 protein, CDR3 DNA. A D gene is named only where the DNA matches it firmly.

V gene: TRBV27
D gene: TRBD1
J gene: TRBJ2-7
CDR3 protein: CASRPAGGLYEQYF
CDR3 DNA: TGTGCCAGCCGCCCAGCAGGGGGATTATACGAGCAGTACTTC

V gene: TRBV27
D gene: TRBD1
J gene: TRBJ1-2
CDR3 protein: CASKGGTGRFYYGYTF
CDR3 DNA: TGTGCCAGCAAGGGGGGGACAGGGAGGTTTTACTATGGCTACACCTTC

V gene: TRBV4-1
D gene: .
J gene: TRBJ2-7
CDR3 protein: CASSHSIASSYEQYF
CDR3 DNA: TGCGCCAGCAGCCATTCCATAGCGTCCTCCTACGAGCAGTACTTC

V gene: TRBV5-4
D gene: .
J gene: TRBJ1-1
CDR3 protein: CASSRREDREAFF
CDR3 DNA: TGTGCCAGCAGCCGGAGGGAAGACAGGGAAGCTTTCTTT

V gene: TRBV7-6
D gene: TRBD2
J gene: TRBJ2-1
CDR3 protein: CASSPVGGRAGYEQFF
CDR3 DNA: TGTGCCAGCAGCCCGGTGGGCGGGAGGGCGGGGTATGAGCAGTTCTTC

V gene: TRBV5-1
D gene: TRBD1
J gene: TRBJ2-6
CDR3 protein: CASSQDRVGAGANVLTF
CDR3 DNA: TGCGCCAGCAGCCAGGACAGGGTAGGGGCTGGGGCCAACGTCCTGACTTTC

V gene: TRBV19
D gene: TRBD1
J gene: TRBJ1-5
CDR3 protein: CASSLDRVGNQPQHF
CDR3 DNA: TGTGCCAGTAGTCTCGACAGGGTGGGAAATCAGCCCCAGCATTTT

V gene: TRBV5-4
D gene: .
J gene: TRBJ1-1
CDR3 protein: CASSPRGGATEAFF
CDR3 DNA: TGTGCCAGCAGCCCCCGGGGGGGGGCGACTGAAGCTTTCTTT

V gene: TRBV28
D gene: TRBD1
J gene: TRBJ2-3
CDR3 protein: CASKLGQGTTDTQYF
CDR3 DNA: TGTGCCAGCAAGCTGGGACAGGGGACCACAGATACGCAGTATTTT

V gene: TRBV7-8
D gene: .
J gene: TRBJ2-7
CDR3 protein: CASSYLSSYEQYF
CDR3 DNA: TGTGCCAGCAGCTATCTATCCTCCTACGAGCAGTACTTC

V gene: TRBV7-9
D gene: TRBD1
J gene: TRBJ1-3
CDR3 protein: CASSSGGYGNTIYF
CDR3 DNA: TGTGCCAGCAGCTCAGGGGGTTATGGAAACACCATATATTTT